This T cell receptor beta chain was profiled in a study of blood T cell repertoires in COVID-19. About the study: T cells, B-cell-depleted T cells, or PBMCs provided the cDNA or gDNA that served as material.

Assay used: immunoSEQ multiplex PCR; TCRdb lists only in-frame clones, some missing. The sample contains 80,000 to 95,000 clones, around four fifths of which appear only once. The CDR3 has 14 residues. The V and J ends lost 7 bases and 4 bases respectively, with 14 bases between them. CDR1 is ENHRY, CDR2 SYGVKD, per germline. This clone was observed a few times. The chain combines TRBV10-3 with TRBJ2-1; D possibly corresponds to TRBD2 (6 bases). Sequencing input: peripheral blood. This clonotype was sampled from a woman of 80 years or more with acute or convalescent COVID-19. DNA of the CDR3: TGTGCCATCAAGCAGGGACTGGAATACAATGAGCAGTTCTTC. This translates into CAIKQGLEYNEQFF.